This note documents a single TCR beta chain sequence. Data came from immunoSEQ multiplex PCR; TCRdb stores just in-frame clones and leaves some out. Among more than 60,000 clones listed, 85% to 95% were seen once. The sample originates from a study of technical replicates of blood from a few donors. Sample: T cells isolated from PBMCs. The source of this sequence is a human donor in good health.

The CDR3 loop reads CASYQDRGTEAFF. In DNA, the CDR3 is TGTGCCAGCTACCAGGACAGGGGAACTGAAGCTTTCTTT. This chain uses TRBV6-5 with TRBJ1-1; TRBD1 aligns across 9 bases. Germline V gives CDR1 MNHEY, CDR2 SVGAGI. V gave up 8 bases and J gave up 5 bases; unmatched junction bases: 6. The length of the CDR3 is 13 residues.